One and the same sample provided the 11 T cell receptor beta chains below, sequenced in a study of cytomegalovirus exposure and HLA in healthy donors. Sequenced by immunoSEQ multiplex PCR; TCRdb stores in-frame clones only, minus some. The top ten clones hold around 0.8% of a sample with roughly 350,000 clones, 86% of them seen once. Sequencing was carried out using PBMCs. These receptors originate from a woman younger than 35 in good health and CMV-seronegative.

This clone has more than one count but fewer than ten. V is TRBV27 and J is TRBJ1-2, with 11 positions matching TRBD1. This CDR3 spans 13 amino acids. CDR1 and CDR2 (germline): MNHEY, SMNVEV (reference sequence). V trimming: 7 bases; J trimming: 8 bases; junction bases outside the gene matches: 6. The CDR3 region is CASTQGQGEGYTF. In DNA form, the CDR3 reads TGTGCCAGCACCCAGGGACAGGGGGAAGGCTACACCTTC.

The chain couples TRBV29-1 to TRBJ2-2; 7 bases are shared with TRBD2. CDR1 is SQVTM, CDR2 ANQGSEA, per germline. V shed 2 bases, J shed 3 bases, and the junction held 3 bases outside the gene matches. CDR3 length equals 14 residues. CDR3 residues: CSVERGEDTGELFF. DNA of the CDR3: TGCAGCGTTGAACGGGGGGAAGACACCGGGGAGCTGTTTTTT.

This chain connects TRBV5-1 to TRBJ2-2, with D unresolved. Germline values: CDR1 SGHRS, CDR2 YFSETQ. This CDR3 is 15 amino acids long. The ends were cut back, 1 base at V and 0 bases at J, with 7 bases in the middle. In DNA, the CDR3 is TGCGCCAGCAGCTTGACACAGCCGAACACCGGGGAGCTGTTTTTT. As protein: CASSLTQPNTGELFF.

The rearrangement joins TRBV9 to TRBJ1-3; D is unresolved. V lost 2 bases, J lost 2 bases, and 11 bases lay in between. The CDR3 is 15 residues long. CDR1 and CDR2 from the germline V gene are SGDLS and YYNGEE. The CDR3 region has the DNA TGTGCCAGCAGCGTGGGCGACGCAACTGGAAACACCATATATTTT. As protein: CASSVGDATGNTIYF.

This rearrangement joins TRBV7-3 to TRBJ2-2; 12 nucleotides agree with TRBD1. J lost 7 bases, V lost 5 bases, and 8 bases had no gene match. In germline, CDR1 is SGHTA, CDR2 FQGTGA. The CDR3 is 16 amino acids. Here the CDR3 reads CASSVGTGGLDGELFF. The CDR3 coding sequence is TGTGCCAGCAGCGTAGGGACAGGGGGCTTGGACGGGGAGCTGTTTTTT.

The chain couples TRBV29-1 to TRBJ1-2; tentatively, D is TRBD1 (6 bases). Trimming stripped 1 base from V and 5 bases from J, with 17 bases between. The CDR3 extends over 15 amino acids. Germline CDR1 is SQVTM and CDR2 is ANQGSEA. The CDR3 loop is CSVEARDIRGYGYTF. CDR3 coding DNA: TGCAGCGTTGAAGCCCGGGACATCCGAGGGTATGGCTACACCTTC.

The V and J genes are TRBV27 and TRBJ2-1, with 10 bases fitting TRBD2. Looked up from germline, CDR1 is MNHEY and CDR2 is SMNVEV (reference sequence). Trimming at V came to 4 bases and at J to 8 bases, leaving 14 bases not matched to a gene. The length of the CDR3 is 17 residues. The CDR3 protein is CASSSRPGTSDPDEQFF. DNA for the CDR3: TGTGCCAGCAGTTCGAGACCCGGGACTAGCGACCCCGATGAGCAGTTCTTC.

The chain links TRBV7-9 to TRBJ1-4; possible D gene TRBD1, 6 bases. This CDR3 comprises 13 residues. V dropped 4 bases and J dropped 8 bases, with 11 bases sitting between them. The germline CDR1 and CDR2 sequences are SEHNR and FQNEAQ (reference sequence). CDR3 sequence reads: CASSWGLREKLFF. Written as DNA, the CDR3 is TGTGCCAGCAGCTGGGGGCTTCGGGAAAAACTGTTTTTT.

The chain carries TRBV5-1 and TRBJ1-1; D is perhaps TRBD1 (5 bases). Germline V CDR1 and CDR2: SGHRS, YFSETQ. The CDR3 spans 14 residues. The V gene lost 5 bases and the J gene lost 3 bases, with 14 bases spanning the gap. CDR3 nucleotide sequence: TGCGCCAGCAGGGGAGGGGTTCGGGACACTGAAGCTTTCTTT. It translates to CASRGGVRDTEAFF.

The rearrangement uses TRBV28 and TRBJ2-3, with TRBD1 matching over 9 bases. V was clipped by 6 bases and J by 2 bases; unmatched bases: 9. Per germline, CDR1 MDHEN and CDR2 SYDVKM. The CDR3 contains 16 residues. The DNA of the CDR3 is TGTGCCAGCAGCTTCAAATGGACAGGGGTCACAGATACGCAGTATTTT. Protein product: CASSFKWTGVTDTQYF.

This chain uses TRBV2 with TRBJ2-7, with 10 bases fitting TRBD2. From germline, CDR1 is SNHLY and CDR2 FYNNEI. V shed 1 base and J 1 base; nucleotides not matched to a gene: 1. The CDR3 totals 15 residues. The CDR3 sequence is CASSEGLAGSYEQYF. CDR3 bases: TGTGCCAGCAGTGAAGGACTAGCGGGTTCCTACGAGCAGTACTTC.